This T cell receptor beta chain originates from a study of a mutant IDH1 vaccine in newly diagnosed glioma. The wider study: Commencement of vaccination occurred 4-6 weeks following radiotherapy alone, or concurrently with temozolomide cycles. Patients got radiotherapy, temozolomide, or both beforehand, and most got both.

General study points: Whatever changes occurred in top peripheral T cell clonotypes seemed unrelated to pseudoprogression. Immune responses induced by vaccination arose in roughly 95% of the patients.

This clone occurred once. Its antigen is not identified. The sample has other DNA sequences that encode this CDR3 too. Method: immunoSEQ multiplex PCR; TCRdb's copy keeps in-frame clones and lacks some. The sample carries tens of thousands of clones, under 80% recorded once. Per germline, CDR1 SEHNR and CDR2 FQNEAQ (reference sequence). Trimming took 1 base from V and 5 from J, leaving 5 bases between them. The CDR3 consists of 12 residues. Described time point: week 23, last vaccination. Alongside topical imiquimod, each dose of vaccine comprised 300 ug of mutant IDH1 20-mer peptide. The sequencing here drew on PBMCs, taken from a glioma patient whose treatment included an IDH1 peptide vaccine. This TCR was recovered from a woman in her forties with glioma. Some clones in this sample may be carry-over from other donors' samples. J is TRBJ1-2 and V is TRBV7-9; D remains ambiguous. The chain's CDR3 is CASSLDRYGYTF. In nucleotides, the CDR3 is TGTGCCAGCAGCTTAGATAGGTATGGCTACACCTTC. Full variable domain (rest looked up from reference TRBV7-9 and TRBJ1-2): DTGVSQNPRHKITKRGQNVTFRCDPISEHNRLYWYRQTLGQGPEFLTYFQNEAQLEKSRLLSDRFSAERPKGSFSTLEIQRTEQGDSAMYLCASSLDRYGYTFGSGTRLTVV.